Shown below are 15 T cell receptor beta chains from a single sample sequenced in a study of identifying expanded T cells in peripheral blood. Clones were read by immunoSEQ multiplex PCR, and TCRdb kept only the in-frame ones, dropping some. The sample has about 100,000 clones; 87% are singletons. The sequencing input was blood. Receptors originate from a person aged 18 to 70 in good health.

The chain uses TRBV5-6 and TRBJ1-2; no reliable D call. The V end lost 2 bases, the J end lost 8 bases, and 10 bases lay between the germline ends. There are 12 residues in the CDR3. The germline V gene encodes CDR1 SGHDT and CDR2 YYEEEE. In DNA form, the CDR3 reads TGTGCCAGCAGCTTCGGGGTTCGCGGCTACACCTTC. As protein: CASSFGVRGYTF.

The chain combines TRBV7-7 with TRBJ2-1; D remains ambiguous. This CDR3 has 13 amino acids. Germline lookup yields CDR1 SSHAT and CDR2 FNYEAQ (reference sequence). V was clipped by 3 bases and J by 0 bases, with 3 bases between them. CDR3 region: CASSLDSYNEQFF. CDR3 DNA sequence: TGTGCCAGCAGCTTGGACTCCTACAATGAGCAGTTCTTC.

The V call is TRBV27, the J call TRBJ2-3; TRBD2 aligns across 8 bases. CDR1 is MNHEY and CDR2 is SMNVEV in the germline V gene (reference sequence). This CDR3 has 13 amino acids. V shed 3 bases and J 5 bases; nucleotides not matched to a gene: 1. The CDR3 spells CASSFRGGDTQYF. CDR3 nucleotides: TGTGCCAGCAGTTTCCGGGGGGGAGATACGCAGTATTTT.

The chain is built from TRBV28 and TRBJ2-3; D possibly corresponds to TRBD2 (5 bases). The V end lost 4 bases, the J end lost 6 bases, and 17 bases lay between the germline ends. Germline CDR1 reads MDHEN; CDR2 reads SYDVKM. This CDR3 contains 15 residues. The DNA for the CDR3 is TGTGCCAGCAGTTCGCCGGGGAAAAAGGGTGATACGCAGTATTTT. It yields the protein CASSSPGKKGDTQYF.

The chain recombines TRBV7-9 with TRBJ1-2, with unresolved D. With 1 base removed from V and 7 bases from J, the gap between germline ends came to 16 bases. CDR3 length equals 15 residues. Germline loops: CDR1 SEHNR, CDR2 FQNEAQ (reference sequence). CDR3 loop: CASSLGRVTAPGYTF. The CDR3 nucleotides are TGTGCCAGCAGCTTAGGGCGGGTTACAGCTCCTGGCTACACCTTC.

This clone was counted a few times. The rearrangement links TRBV5-1 to TRBJ2-5, with D possibly TRBD1 on 6 matching bases. The CDR3 is 14 amino acids. Germline V gives CDR1 SGHRS, CDR2 YFSETQ. V lost 2 bases and J 5 bases, leaving 13 bases between the germline ends. This CDR3 is CASSLGQGSETQYF. The DNA of the CDR3 is TGCGCCAGCAGCTTAGGGCAGGGGTCTGAGACCCAGTACTTC.

The chain is built from TRBV7-2 and TRBJ1-4; D call uncertain. Germline CDR1 reads SGHTA; CDR2 reads FQGNSA. CDR3 length equals 16 residues. Trimming removed 0 bases at V and 4 bases at J, with 12 bases between. CDR3 coding DNA: TGTGCCAGCAGCTTAGCGGTGGGCCGGGGTAATGAAAAACTGTTTTTT. It translates to CASSLAVGRGNEKLFF.

V usage is TRBV18 and J usage is TRBJ2-7, with D perhaps TRBD1 (6 bases). The V and J ends lost 0 bases and 3 bases respectively, with 12 bases between them. Germline V gene data show CDR1 as KGHSH and CDR2 as LQKENI. CDR3 length: 15 amino acids. The CDR3 DNA follows: TGTGCCAGCTCACCACCGATGAGGGGGAACTACGAGCAGTACTTC. Amino acid sequence: CASSPPMRGNYEQYF. Combining the CDR3 with reference TRBV18 and TRBJ2-7 gives the whole variable domain NAGVMQNPRHLVRRRGQEARLRCSPMKGHSHVYWYRQLPEEGLKFMVYLQKENIIDESGMPKERFSAEFPKEGPSILRIQQVVRGDSAAYFCASSPPMRGNYEQYFGPGTRLTVT.

The J gene is TRBJ2-7, the V gene TRBV29-1; 7 nucleotides match TRBD1. The CDR3 length is 13 residues. Germline V gene sequence: CDR1 SQVTM, CDR2 ANQGSEA. The V and J ends lost 5 bases and 6 bases, in that order; junction bases with no gene match: 10. Here the CDR3 DNA reads TGCAGCGTTCTATGGACAGGCCTCGGCGAGCAGTACTTC. Encoded protein: CSVLWTGLGEQYF.

This clone was counted a single time. V usage is TRBV7-2 and J usage is TRBJ2-3, with 9 positions matching TRBD2. V dropped 5 bases and J dropped 2; count of bases not matched to a gene: 8. The CDR3 is 16 amino acids. The germline gives CDR1 SGHTA, CDR2 FQGNSA. The CDR3 sequence is CASSIPAGGVTDTQYF. For the CDR3, the DNA is TGTGCCAGCAGCATTCCAGCGGGGGGCGTCACAGATACGCAGTATTTT. The complete variable domain, with remaining parts taken from reference TRBV7-2 and TRBJ2-3, reads GAGVSQSPSNKVTEKGKDVELRCDPISGHTALYWYRQSLGQGLEFLIYFQGNSAPDKSGLPSDRFSAERTGGSVSTLTIQRTQQEDSAVYLCASSIPAGGVTDTQYFGPGTRLTVL.

The genes are TRBV19 and TRBJ2-2; possibly TRBD1 or TRBD2 for D (5 bases each). The CDR3 runs to 17 residues. The V gene lost 6 bases and the J gene lost 0 bases, with 17 bases spanning the gap. Germline V gene lookup returns CDR1 LNHDA and CDR2 SQIVND (reference sequence). The CDR3 is CASSPRPGTTNTGELFF. The CDR3 DNA reads TGTGCCAGTAGCCCCCGGCCGGGGACCACGAACACCGGGGAGCTGTTTTTT.

The chain joins TRBV4-2 to TRBJ1-1, with unresolved D. Per germline, CDR1 LGHNA and CDR2 YNFKEQ. The CDR3 runs 14 residues. V lost 4 bases and J lost 1, with 10 bases in between. The CDR3 coding sequence is TGTGCCAGCAGCCCCCGCGTCTCGAACACTGAAGCTTTCTTT. Its protein is CASSPRVSNTEAFF.

In DNA, the CDR3 is TGTGCCAGCAGCCTTCTAGCGCCTAAAGATACGCAGTATTTT. Its translation is CASSLLAPKDTQYF. The chain employs TRBV6-5 and TRBJ2-3; possibly TRBD2 for D (6 bases). CDR3 length: 14 amino acids. CDR1 is MNHEY and CDR2 is SVGAGI in the germline V gene. Deletions cut 6 bases from V and 5 bases from J, with 15 bases between.

The chain is built from TRBV7-8 and TRBJ2-3; D is ambiguous. Trimming removed 4 bases from V and 0 bases from J, with 11 bases in between. This CDR3 is built from 15 residues. Germline values: CDR1 SGHVS, CDR2 FQNEAQ. CDR3 loop: CASSSGQSSTDTQYF. CDR3 nucleotides: TGTGCCAGCAGCTCCGGGCAGAGTAGCACAGATACGCAGTATTTT. Full variable domain (missing parts from reference TRBV7-8 and TRBJ2-3): GAGVSQSPRYKVAKRGQDVALRCDPISGHVSLFWYQQALGQGPEFLTYFQNEAQLDKSGLPSDRFFAERPEGSVSTLKIQRTQQEDSAVYLCASSSGQSSTDTQYFGPGTRLTVL.

This chain uses TRBV4-1 with TRBJ2-7; TRBD1 matches at 7 bases. Germline lookup yields CDR1 MGHRA and CDR2 YSYEKL. The CDR3 has 16 amino acids. V lost 0 bases and J lost 0; bases outside the gene matches: 5. The CDR3 reads CASSQEKTGNSYEQYF. In DNA form, the CDR3 reads TGCGCCAGCAGCCAAGAAAAGACAGGGAACTCCTACGAGCAGTACTTC.